The 14 T cell receptor beta chains listed next were all sequenced from one sample in a study of blood T cell repertoires in COVID-19. The repertoire was sequenced with immunoSEQ multiplex PCR; TCRdb's copy has only in-frame clones and lacks some. The data hold roughly 180,000 clones, with around 84% observed a single time. Material: peripheral blood. These receptors came from a woman between 45 and 65 years old with COVID-19, enrolled during active disease.

The CDR3 coding sequence is TGTGCCAGCAGCCAACTAAACGACAGGGGGACTGGCTACACCTTC. Its protein product is CASSQLNDRGTGYTF. The chain uses TRBV3-1 (or the pseudogene TRBV3-2) and TRBJ1-2; 9 nucleotides agree with TRBD1. Germline CDR1 LGHDT, CDR2 YNNKEL (reference sequence). Trimming removed 2 bases from V and 7 bases from J; junction bases left unmatched: 8. The CDR3 sequence is 15 residues long.

This chain uses TRBV19 with TRBJ1-5; no firm D call. Per germline, CDR1 LNHDA and CDR2 SQIVND (reference sequence). CDR3 length: 14 residues. The germline V and J ends were trimmed by 3 bases and 4 bases, with 10 bases remaining between them. For the CDR3, the DNA is TGTGCCAGTAGTATGACAAACTCGAATCAGCCCCAGCATTTT. Protein sequence: CASSMTNSNQPQHF. The entire variable domain, with the rest obtained from reference TRBV19 and TRBJ1-5, is as follows: DGGITQSPKYLFRKEGQNVTLSCEQNLNHDAMYWYRQDPGQGLRLIYYSQIVNDFQKGDIAEGYSVSREKKESFPLTVTSAQKNPTAFYLCASSMTNSNQPQHFGDGTRLSIL.

CDR3 loop: CASSRRSGTDTQYF. In DNA, the CDR3 is TGTGCCAGCAGTCGACGGAGCGGGACAGATACGCAGTATTTT. The genes are TRBV6-5 and TRBJ2-3; tentatively, D is TRBD2 (6 bases). The CDR3 contains 14 residues. The V and J ends lost 5 bases and 3 bases respectively, with 12 bases between them. Germline CDR1 reads MNHEY; CDR2 reads SVGAGI.

This chain joins TRBV5-5 and TRBJ1-2; 10 nucleotides match TRBD1. Losses at the gene ends were 4 bases for V and 3 bases for J; bases not matched to a gene: 9. Germline V gene data show CDR1 as SGHKS and CDR2 as YYEKEE (reference sequence). This CDR3 is built from 16 residues. CDR3 DNA: TGTGCCAGCAGCACCGGAAAGGACAGGGGGTACTATGGCTACACCTTC. This sequence encodes CASSTGKDRGYYGYTF.

This clone has a single count. This sequence joins TRBV7-2 and TRBJ2-7; 9 bases line up with TRBD1. Losses at the gene ends were 6 bases for V and 7 bases for J; bases not matched to a gene: 4. The V gene's germline CDR1 is SGHTA and CDR2 FQGNSA. This CDR3 contains 12 residues. The CDR3 protein is CASRPDRGEQYF. In DNA, the CDR3 is TGTGCCAGCAGACCTGACAGGGGGGAGCAGTACTTC. The full variable domain, rest sourced from reference TRBV7-2 and TRBJ2-7, is GAGVSQSPSNKVTEKGKDVELRCDPISGHTALYWYRQSLGQGLEFLIYFQGNSAPDKSGLPSDRFSAERTGGSVSTLTIQRTQQEDSAVYLCASRPDRGEQYFGPGTRLTVT.

The chain recombines TRBV9 with TRBJ1-2; D remains ambiguous. V was trimmed by 0 bases and J by 3 bases, leaving 6 bases between them. Germline assignment: CDR1 SGDLS and CDR2 YYNGEE. This CDR3 has 13 amino acids. The CDR3 protein is CASSVGRDYGYTF. As DNA, the CDR3 is TGTGCCAGCAGCGTAGGGCGGGACTATGGCTACACCTTC.

V is TRBV30 and J is TRBJ1-1; the D gene is possibly TRBD1 (5 bases). Trimming removed 2 bases from V and 7 bases from J, with 11 bases in between. This CDR3 has 12 amino acids. Germline CDR1 and CDR2: GTSNPN and SVGIG (reference sequence). CDR3 sequence: CAWSTGGSEAFF. Here the CDR3 DNA reads TGTGCCTGGAGTACCGGGGGAAGTGAAGCTTTCTTT.

The V and J genes are TRBV18 and TRBJ2-1, with 7 bases identical to TRBD1. The germline CDR1 and CDR2 sequences are KGHSH and LQKENI. V trimming: 5 bases; J trimming: 0 bases; junction bases outside the gene matches: 13. The length of the CDR3 is 18 residues. In DNA, the CDR3 is TGTGCCAGCTCAGCCTTAACCGGGACAGCCAGCTCCTACAATGAGCAGTTCTTC. Amino acids: CASSALTGTASSYNEQFF. The full variable domain, rest sourced from reference TRBV18 and TRBJ2-1, is NAGVMQNPRHLVRRRGQEARLRCSPMKGHSHVYWYRQLPEEGLKFMVYLQKENIIDESGMPKERFSAEFPKEGPSILRIQQVVRGDSAAYFCASSALTGTASSYNEQFFGPGTRLTVL.

The V gene is TRBV7-9, the J gene TRBJ2-2; no clear D gene. With 4 bases removed from V and 6 bases from J, the gap between germline ends came to 12 bases. CDR1 SEHNR and CDR2 FQNEAQ come from the germline V gene (reference sequence). This CDR3 has 14 residues. CDR3 sequence: CASSSNLLPGELFF. CDR3 nucleotides: TGTGCCAGCAGCTCCAACCTACTGCCCGGGGAGCTGTTTTTT.

The gene calls are TRBV28 and TRBJ1-2; the D gene is possibly TRBD1 (6 bases). The germline gives CDR1 MDHEN, CDR2 SYDVKM. Deletions cut 10 bases from V and 2 bases from J, with 17 bases between. This CDR3 comprises 14 residues. This CDR3 is CATKSPGANYGYTF. Written as DNA, the CDR3 is TGTGCCACAAAATCTCCAGGGGCAAACTATGGCTACACCTTC.

V is TRBV5-1 and J is TRBJ1-6, with D tentatively TRBD1 (6 bases). Between the trimmed V and J ends, which lost 5 bases and 5 bases, there was a span of 8 bases. The CDR3 length is 13 residues. Germline V lookup: CDR1 SGHRS, CDR2 YFSETQ. The CDR3 region is CASRDSDNSPLHF. CDR3 coding DNA: TGCGCCAGCAGGGACAGTGATAATTCACCCCTCCACTTT.

The rearrangement links TRBV5-6 to TRBJ1-4, with D tentatively TRBD1 (6 bases). From germline, CDR1 is SGHDT and CDR2 YYEEEE. V lost 5 bases and J lost 8, with 22 bases in between. This CDR3 spans 16 amino acids. The CDR3 loop is CASRTVSGAAGEKLFF. In nucleotides, the CDR3 is TGTGCCAGCAGAACAGTTTCAGGGGCGGCGGGCGAAAAACTGTTTTTT.

In DNA form, the CDR3 reads TGTGCCAGCAGCGTGCGACAGGGGGTCAACACCGGGGAGCTGTTTTTT. Translating gives CASSVRQGVNTGELFF. The chain couples TRBV9 to TRBJ2-2; TRBD1 aligns across 9 bases. The germline V gene encodes CDR1 SGDLS and CDR2 YYNGEE. Trimming cost V 2 bases and J 2 bases; bases outside gene matches: 4. The CDR3 extends over 16 amino acids.

The rearrangement links TRBV4-1 to TRBJ1-3; D is undetermined. Germline CDR1 MGHRA, CDR2 YSYEKL. This CDR3 is 15 amino acids long. Trimming stripped 2 bases from V and 2 bases from J, with 10 bases between. CDR3 loop: CASSQIGGAGNTIYF. DNA of the CDR3: TGCGCCAGCAGCCAAATTGGAGGTGCTGGAAACACCATATATTTT.